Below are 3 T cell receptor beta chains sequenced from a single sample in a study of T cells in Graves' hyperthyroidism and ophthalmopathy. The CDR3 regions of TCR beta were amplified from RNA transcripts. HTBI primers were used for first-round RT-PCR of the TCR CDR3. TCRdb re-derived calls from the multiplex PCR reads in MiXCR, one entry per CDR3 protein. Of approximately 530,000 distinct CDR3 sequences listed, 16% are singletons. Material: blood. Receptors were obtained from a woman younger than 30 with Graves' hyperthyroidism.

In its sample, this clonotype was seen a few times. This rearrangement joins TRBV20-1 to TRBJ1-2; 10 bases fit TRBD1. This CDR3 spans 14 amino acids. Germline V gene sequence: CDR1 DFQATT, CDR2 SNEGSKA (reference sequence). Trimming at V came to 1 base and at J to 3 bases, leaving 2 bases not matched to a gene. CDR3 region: CSARVGTGDYGYTF. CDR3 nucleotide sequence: TGCAGTGCTAGAGTCGGGACAGGGGACTATGGCTACACCTTC.

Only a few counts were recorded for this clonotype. The CDR3 coding sequence is TGTGCCAGTAACCCCGGGGGCACCCACTATGGCTACACCTTC. Encoded protein: CASNPGGTHYGYTF. The chain is built from TRBV6-1 and TRBJ1-2; perhaps TRBD1 as D (6 bases). The CDR3 sequence is 14 residues long. V lost 9 bases to trimming and J lost 3 bases, with 17 bases between them. CDR1 MNHNS and CDR2 SASEGT come from the germline V gene.

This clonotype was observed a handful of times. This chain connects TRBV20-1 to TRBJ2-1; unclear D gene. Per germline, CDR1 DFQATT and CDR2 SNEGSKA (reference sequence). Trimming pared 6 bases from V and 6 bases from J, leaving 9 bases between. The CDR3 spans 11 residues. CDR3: CSARTPNEQFF. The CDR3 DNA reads TGCAGTGCCCGCACCCCCAATGAGCAGTTCTTC.